This paragraph reports one T cell receptor beta chain. Its specificity is unknown. This CDR3 region has 13 residues. Per germline, CDR1 SGDLS and CDR2 YYNGEE. Trimming cost V 0 bases and J 5 bases, with 5 bases left between them. Template switching introduced a universal primer site, and the cDNA bore unique molecular identifiers. MiXCR, applied by TCRdb to the 5' RACE reads, yields one record per CDR3 protein. The table shows some 1,700,000 distinct CDR3 sequences, with about 31% occurring only once. This sample is part of a study of identical twins. General observations from the study: Conclusions relied on cross-sectional statistical analysis, not following the same donors. Insertion counts were lower in abundant cord blood beta clonotypes, a trend that memory repertoires did not show.

This TCR was sampled from a newborn girl in good health. Sequenced sample: cord blood. The chain is built from TRBV9 and TRBJ1-4, with unresolved D. The CDR3 spells CASSVAPNEKLFF. The CDR3 coding sequence is TGTGCCAGCAGCGTAGCTCCAAATGAAAAACTGTTTTTT.